This T cell receptor (beta chain) was documented in a study of vaccination and CD4 T cells after COVID-19. Study background: It was a median 101 days after diagnosis, with a range of 35 to 161, that post-COVID samples were drawn. In culture, cells were exposed to overlapping spike peptides from SARS-CoV-2, HCoV-NL63, HCoV-OC43 and HCoV-229E.

Documented treatment: 10-day PBMC culture with coronavirus spike peptide pools or control peptides (ViraFEST assay). An Oncomine TCR Beta short-read assay was used to sequence the DNA from cultured CD4+ T cells. From cultured CD4+ T cells, genomic DNA was extracted. TCRdb ran MiXCR on the PCR reads and lists one entry per CDR3 protein. Altogether about 14,000 distinct CDR3 sequences are present, nearly 75% being singletons, with the ten largest covering around 9.9%. This CDR3 is 13 amino acids long. Trimming left V 6 bases short and J 0 bases short, with 5 bases between. Germline assignment: CDR1 SGHTA and CDR2 FQGTGA. As regards this clonotype: The antigen is not known.

The sample comprised CD4+ T cells from blood, cultured in vitro. The chain links TRBV7-3 to TRBJ2-2; D ambiguous. This sequence originates from a human donor who had recovered from COVID-19. The CDR3 protein is CASRRTNTGELFF. The DNA for the CDR3 is TGTGCCAGCAGGAGAACGAACACCGGGGAGCTGTTTTTT. Using reference TRBV7-3 and TRBJ2-2 for the parts outside the CDR3, the full variable domain is GAGVSQTPSNKVTEKGKYVELRCDPISGHTALYWYRQSLGQGPEFLIYFQGTGAADDSGLPNDRFFAVRPEGSVSTLKIQRTERGDSAVYLCASRRTNTGELFFGEGSRLTVL.